This T cell receptor beta chain originates from a study of precursors of human CD4 cytotoxic T cells (dated by TCRdb to the late 2010s). Broadly, across the study: In total, CD4+ memory subsets from some 13 donors went into the bulk TCR-seq analysis. Sequences for both the TCRalpha and TCRbeta chains came out of the TCR-seq analysis of 14 donors (table S7). Here is what the overall study found, with its caveats: A larger fraction of IL-7Rhigh TEMRA clonotypes than of TEM or TCM clonotypes was made up of expanded effector clonotypes. Only about 95% of the 14 donors were included in some of the bulk TCR-seq comparisons, which suggests that not every subset was available for every donor. The limitation that the direction of differentiation between precursor and effector cells cannot be definitively established by a human observational design was noted by the authors. Compared with TCM and TEM subsets, the IL-7Rhigh and IL-7R- TEMRA subsets had more restricted TCR repertoires, with lower diversity and more expanded clonotypes.

Worth noting for this clonotype: Its cognate antigen has yet to be identified. It has no much larger one-base neighbor in the sample; base qualities were not kept.

The instrument given in TCRdb is Illumina MiSeq. For the original study's pipeline: Repertoire diversity was measured with the Shannon-Wiener index computed in VDJtools. TCRbeta clonotypes with a clonotype frequency of at least 3 were defined as expanded. TCRdb reprocessing: public reads trimmed at Q25 with fastp, clones called with MiXCR, in-frame beta chains kept. Here each entry gathers all rows of one CDR3 protein and keeps the most common genes and DNA. None of the V and J calls come from the authors' own analysis; TCRdb made them. The sample yields about 570 distinct CDR3 sequences; around 15% were counted once. Roughly 10% of the sample goes to the ten largest clones. To test whether a precursor-effector relationship exists among CD4 cytotoxic T cells, bulk UMI-based TCR sequencing was run on four sorted CD4+ memory subsets: TCM, TEM, IL-7Rhigh TEMRA, and IL-7R- TEMRA. Cells were obtained from peripheral blood mononuclear cells that had been isolated from human blood.

The CDR3 runs 19 residues from the cysteine to the phenylalanine. The CDR3 DNA has 57 bases and is translated from base 1. For CDR1 and CDR2, the germline V gene (reference sequence) lists SEHNR and FQNEAQ. The V end loses 3 bases and the J end loses 9 bases, and a stretch of 30 bases separates them. The receptor comes from a human donor in good health. Sequences were obtained from memory CD4+ T cells from blood (PBMCs). The chain employs TRBV7-9 and TRBJ2-1, with TRBD2 as a weak D call on 7 bases. The CDR3 reads CASSFPQKRGALYLAEQFF. The nucleotide sequence is TGTGCCAGCAGCTTCCCCCAAAAACGGGGGGCGCTGTATTTGGCTGAGCAGTTCTTC.